The present entry profiles one T cell receptor beta chain with its context. The repertoire was sequenced with immunoSEQ multiplex PCR; TCRdb's copy has only in-frame clones and lacks some. The sample contains fewer than 15,000 clones, 65% to 80% of which appear only once. This CDR3 contains 13 residues. The germline V gene has CDR1 SGHRS and CDR2 YFSETQ. Trimming removed 2 bases at V and 4 bases at J, with 9 bases between. The data were obtained in a study of somatic mutations in cytotoxic T cells in rheumatoid arthritis. This chain joins TRBV5-1 and TRBJ1-1, with D unresolved. This clonotype originated in an adult with rheumatoid arthritis. Source material: CD8+ T cells sorted from blood. CDR3 sequence (DNA): TGCGCCAGCAGCTTAGCGCGGACCACTGAAGCTTTCTTT. Amino acid sequence: CASSLARTTEAFF. Based on the CDR3 plus reference TRBV5-1 and TRBJ1-1, the full variable domain is KAGVTQTPRYLIKTRGQQVTLSCSPISGHRSVSWYQQTPGQGLQFLFEYFSETQRNKGNFPGRFSGRQFSNSRSEMNVSTLELGDSALYLCASSLARTTEAFFGQGTRLTVV.